This T cell receptor (beta chain) was sequenced for a study of shared clonotypes between healthy human individuals. Data came from immunoSEQ multiplex PCR; TCRdb stores just in-frame clones and leaves some out. The repertoire has 1,400,000 or so clones, 98% to 99% of them found once; the top ten carry under 0.45%. With V trimmed by 6 bases and J by 4 bases, 10 bases remained unmatched. This CDR3 contains 16 residues. Germline V gene sequence: CDR1 SGHRS, CDR2 YFSETQ. This receptor was identified in a young man in good health. What was sequenced was naive CD4+ T cells sorted from blood. Subset specified: CD45RA+ positively selected. The rearrangement links TRBV5-1 to TRBJ2-1, with TRBD2 matching 10 bases. Here the CDR3 DNA reads TGCGCCAGCACGGCGCTAGCGGGAGCCTTTTACAATGAGCAGTTCTTC. This codes for CASTALAGAFYNEQFF.